This T cell receptor (beta chain) was captured in a study of T cells in Graves' hyperthyroidism and ophthalmopathy. Hyperthyroidism patients were newly diagnosed, had disease duration under 2 months, and were aged 18 to 65 years. Reasons for excluding patients were uncontrolled infection, other autoimmune disease, pregnancy or lactation. The V gene lost 2 bases and the J gene lost 6 bases, with 10 bases spanning the gap. Germline CDR1 SGHRS, CDR2 YFSETQ. The CDR3 spans 13 residues. At least ten counts were recorded for this clonotype. Amplification of TCR beta CDR3 regions used RNA as the template. Carried out on the TCR CDR3, a first-round RT-PCR used the HTBI primer set. TCRdb re-called the multiplex PCR reads through MiXCR, storing one row per CDR3 protein. Among around 350,000 distinct CDR3 sequences listed, more than 20% were seen once.

The rearrangement links TRBV5-1 to TRBJ2-3; no firm D call. This TCR was sampled from a man in his fifties with Graves' hyperthyroidism. Material: blood. The CDR3 is CASSLEVGDTQYF. For the CDR3, the DNA is TGCGCCAGCAGCTTAGAAGTGGGTGATACGCAGTATTTT. Complete variable domain (other parts from reference TRBV5-1 and TRBJ2-3): KAGVTQTPRYLIKTRGQQVTLSCSPISGHRSVSWYQQTPGQGLQFLFEYFSETQRNKGNFPGRFSGRQFSNSRSEMNVSTLELGDSALYLCASSLEVGDTQYFGPGTRLTVL.